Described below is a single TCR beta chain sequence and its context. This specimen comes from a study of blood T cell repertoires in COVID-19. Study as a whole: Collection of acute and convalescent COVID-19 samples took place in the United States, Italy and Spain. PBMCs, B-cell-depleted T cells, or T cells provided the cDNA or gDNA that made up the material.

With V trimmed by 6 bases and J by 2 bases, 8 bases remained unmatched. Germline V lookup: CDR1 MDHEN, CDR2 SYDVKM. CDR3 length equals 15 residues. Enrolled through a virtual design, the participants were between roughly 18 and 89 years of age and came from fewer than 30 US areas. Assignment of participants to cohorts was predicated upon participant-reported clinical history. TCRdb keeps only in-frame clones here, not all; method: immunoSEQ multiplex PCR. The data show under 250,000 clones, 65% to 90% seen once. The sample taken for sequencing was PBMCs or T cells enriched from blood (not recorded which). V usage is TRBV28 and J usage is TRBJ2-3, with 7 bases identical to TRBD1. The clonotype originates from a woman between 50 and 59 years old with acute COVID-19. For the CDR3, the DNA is TGTGCCAGCAGCCCGCCGGGACAGATCACAGATACGCAGTATTTT. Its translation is CASSPPGQITDTQYF. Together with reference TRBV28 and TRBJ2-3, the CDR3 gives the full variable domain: DVKVTQSSRYLVKRTGEKVFLECVQDMDHENMFWYRQDPGLGLRLIYFSYDVKMKEKGDIPEGYSVSREKKERFSLILESASTNQTSMYLCASSPPGQITDTQYFGPGTRLTVL.